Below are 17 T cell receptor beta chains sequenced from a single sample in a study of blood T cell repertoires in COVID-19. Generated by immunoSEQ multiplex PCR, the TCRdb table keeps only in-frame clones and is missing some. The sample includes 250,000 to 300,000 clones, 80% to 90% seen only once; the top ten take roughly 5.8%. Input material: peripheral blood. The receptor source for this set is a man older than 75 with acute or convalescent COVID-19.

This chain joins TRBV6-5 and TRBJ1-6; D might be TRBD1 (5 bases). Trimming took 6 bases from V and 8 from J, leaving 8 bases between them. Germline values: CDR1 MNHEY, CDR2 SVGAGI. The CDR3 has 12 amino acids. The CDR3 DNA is TGTGCCAGCAGCAGGGTCGATTCACCCCTCCACTTT. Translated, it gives CASSRVDSPLHF.

The CDR3 DNA sequence: TGTGCCAGCAGCCAGCAGGGTCGCTACGGCACAGATACGCAGTATTTT. Translated: CASSQQGRYGTDTQYF. The rearrangement uses TRBV3-1 (or the pseudogene TRBV3-2) and TRBJ2-3, with D maybe TRBD1 (5 bases). The length of the CDR3 is 16 residues. Germline values: CDR1 LGHDT, CDR2 YNNKEL (reference sequence). V shed 3 bases and J shed 1 base, with 14 bases lying between them.

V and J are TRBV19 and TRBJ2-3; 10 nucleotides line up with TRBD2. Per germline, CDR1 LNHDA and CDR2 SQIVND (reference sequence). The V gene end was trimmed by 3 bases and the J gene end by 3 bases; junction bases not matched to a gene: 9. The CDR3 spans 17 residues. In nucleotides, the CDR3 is TGTGCCAGTAGTATGAAAAGCGGGAGGGCCGGTACAGATACGCAGTATTTT. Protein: CASSMKSGRAGTDTQYF.

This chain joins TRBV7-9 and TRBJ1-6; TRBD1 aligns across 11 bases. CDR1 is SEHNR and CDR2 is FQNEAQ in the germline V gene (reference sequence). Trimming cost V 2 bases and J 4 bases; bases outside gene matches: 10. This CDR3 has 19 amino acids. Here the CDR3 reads CASSLWTGGSPLYNSPLHF. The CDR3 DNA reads TGTGCCAGCAGCTTATGGACAGGGGGCTCCCCCCTGTATAATTCACCCCTCCACTTT.

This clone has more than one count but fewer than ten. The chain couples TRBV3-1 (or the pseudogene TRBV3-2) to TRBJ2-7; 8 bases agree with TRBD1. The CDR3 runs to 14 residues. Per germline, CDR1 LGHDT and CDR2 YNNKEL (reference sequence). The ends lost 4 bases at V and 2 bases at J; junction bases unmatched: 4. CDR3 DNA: TGTGCCAGCAGCCGCGGACAGGGTCCCTACGAGCAGTACTTC. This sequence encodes CASSRGQGPYEQYF.

The CDR3 nucleotides are TGTGCCAGCTCACCGACAGACTATGGCTACACCTTC. This sequence encodes CASSPTDYGYTF. The chain couples TRBV18 to TRBJ1-2, with a tentative D call TRBD1 (5 bases). The germline CDR1 and CDR2 sequences are KGHSH and LQKENI. Deletions cut 3 bases from V and 3 bases from J, with 5 bases between. CDR3 length: 12 amino acids.

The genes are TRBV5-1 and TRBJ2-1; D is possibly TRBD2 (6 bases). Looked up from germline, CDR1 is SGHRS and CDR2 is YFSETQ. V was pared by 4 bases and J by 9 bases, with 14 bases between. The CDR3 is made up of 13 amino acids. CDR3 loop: CASSAASDPEQFF. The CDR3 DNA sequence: TGCGCCAGCAGCGCGGCTAGCGACCCTGAGCAGTTCTTC.

CDR3 DNA: TGTGCCACCAACCACTATATTTCTGGGGCCAACGTCCTGACTTTC. This encodes CATNHYISGANVLTF. The V call is TRBV15, the J call TRBJ2-6; no clear D. V lost 7 bases to trimming and J lost 1 base, with 11 bases between them. CDR1 is LNHNV, CDR2 YYDKDF, per germline (reference sequence). There are 15 residues in the CDR3.

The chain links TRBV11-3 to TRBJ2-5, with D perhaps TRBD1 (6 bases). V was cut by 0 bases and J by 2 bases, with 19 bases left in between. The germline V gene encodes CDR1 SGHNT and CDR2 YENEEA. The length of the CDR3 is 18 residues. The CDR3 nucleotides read TGTGCCAGCAGCTTAGATAGGGGACACGGACTCGGACAAGAGACCCAGTACTTC. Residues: CASSLDRGHGLGQETQYF.

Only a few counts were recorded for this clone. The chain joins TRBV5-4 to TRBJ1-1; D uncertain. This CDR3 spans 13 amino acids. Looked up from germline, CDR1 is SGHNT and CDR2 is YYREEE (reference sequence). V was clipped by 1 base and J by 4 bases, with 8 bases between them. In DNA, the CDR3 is TGTGCCAGCAGCTTGATAAGCACCACTGAAGCTTTCTTT. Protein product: CASSLISTTEAFF.

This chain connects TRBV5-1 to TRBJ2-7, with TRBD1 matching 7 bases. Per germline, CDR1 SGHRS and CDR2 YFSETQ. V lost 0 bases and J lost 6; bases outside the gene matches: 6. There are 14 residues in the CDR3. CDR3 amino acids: CASSLVTGLGEQYF. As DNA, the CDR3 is TGCGCCAGCAGCTTGGTGACAGGGCTTGGCGAGCAGTACTTC.

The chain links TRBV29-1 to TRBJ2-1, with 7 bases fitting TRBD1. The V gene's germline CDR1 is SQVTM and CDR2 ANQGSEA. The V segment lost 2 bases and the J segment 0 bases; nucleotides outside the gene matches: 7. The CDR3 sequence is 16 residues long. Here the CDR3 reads CSVEKGQSISYNEQFF. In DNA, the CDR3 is TGCAGCGTTGAAAAGGGACAGTCCATCTCCTACAATGAGCAGTTCTTC.

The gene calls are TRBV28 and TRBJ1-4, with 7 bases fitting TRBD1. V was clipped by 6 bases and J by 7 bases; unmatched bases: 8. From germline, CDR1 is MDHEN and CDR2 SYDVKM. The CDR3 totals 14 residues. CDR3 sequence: CASSPPWTGEKLFF. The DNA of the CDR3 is TGTGCCAGCAGCCCGCCATGGACAGGTGAAAAACTGTTTTTT. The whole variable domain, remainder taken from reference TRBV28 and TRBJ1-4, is DVKVTQSSRYLVKRTGEKVFLECVQDMDHENMFWYRQDPGLGLRLIYFSYDVKMKEKGDIPEGYSVSREKKERFSLILESASTNQTSMYLCASSPPWTGEKLFFGSGTQLSVL.

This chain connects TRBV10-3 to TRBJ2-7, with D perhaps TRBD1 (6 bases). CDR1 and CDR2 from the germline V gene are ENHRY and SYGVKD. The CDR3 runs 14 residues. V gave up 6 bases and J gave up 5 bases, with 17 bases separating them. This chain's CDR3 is CAISQGRAENEQYF. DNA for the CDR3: TGTGCCATCAGCCAGGGGCGGGCCGAGAACGAGCAGTACTTC.

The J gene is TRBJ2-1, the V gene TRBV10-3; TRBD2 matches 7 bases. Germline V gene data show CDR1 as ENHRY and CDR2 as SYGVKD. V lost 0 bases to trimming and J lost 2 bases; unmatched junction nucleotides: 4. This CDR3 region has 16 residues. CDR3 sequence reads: CAISESAGAAYNEQFF. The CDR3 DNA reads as TGTGCCATCAGTGAGTCGGCGGGAGCTGCCTACAATGAGCAGTTCTTC.

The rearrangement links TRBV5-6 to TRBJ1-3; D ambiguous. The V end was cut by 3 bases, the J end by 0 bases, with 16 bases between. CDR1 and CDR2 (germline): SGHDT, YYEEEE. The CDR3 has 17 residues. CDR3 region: CASSSTLIYDSGNTIYF. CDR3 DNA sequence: TGTGCCAGCAGCTCTACCTTAATCTACGACTCTGGAAACACCATATATTTT.

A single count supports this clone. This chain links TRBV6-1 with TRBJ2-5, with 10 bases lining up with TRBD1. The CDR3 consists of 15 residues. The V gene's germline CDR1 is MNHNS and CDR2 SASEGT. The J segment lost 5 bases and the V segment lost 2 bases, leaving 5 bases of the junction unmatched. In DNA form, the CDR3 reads TGTGCCAGCAGTGAATCGACAGGGGGCGCGGAGACCCAGTACTTC. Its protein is CASSESTGGAETQYF.